Below, 7 T cell receptor beta chains from the same sample are listed, as sequenced in a study of shared clonotypes between healthy human individuals. The repertoire was sequenced with immunoSEQ multiplex PCR; TCRdb's copy has only in-frame clones and lacks some. The table has 800,000 or so clones, 96% seen once; the top ten hold under 0.25%. Naive CD8 cells, CD45RO-negative and positively selected for CCR7, excluded terminally differentiated effector memory CD45RA+ cells. The material sequenced was naive CD8+ T cells sorted from blood. The receptors here all came from a man younger than 40 in good health.

V and J are TRBV6-6 and TRBJ2-2; D is uncertain. Per germline, CDR1 MNHNY and CDR2 SVGAGI (reference sequence). With 6 bases removed from V and 1 base from J, the gap between germline ends came to 15 bases. This CDR3 is built from 16 residues. CDR3 sequence reads: CASSTLARLNTGELFF. CDR3 in DNA: TGTGCCAGCAGCACTTTAGCCCGCCTGAACACCGGGGAGCTGTTTTTT.

The chain recombines TRBV7-8 with TRBJ2-5, with D perhaps being TRBD1 or TRBD2 (6 bases each). Germline assignment: CDR1 SGHVS and CDR2 FQNEAQ. There are 15 residues in the CDR3. Trimming took 6 bases from V and 4 from J, leaving 18 bases between them. CDR3 region: CASRPRRGTPETQYF. CDR3 sequence (DNA): TGTGCCAGCAGACCCCGTCGCGGGACACCAGAGACCCAGTACTTC.

This chain links TRBV4-3 with TRBJ1-1; no clear D gene. The germline V gene encodes CDR1 LGHNA and CDR2 YSLEER. This CDR3 has 13 residues. The ends were cut back, 3 bases at V and 3 bases at J, with 8 bases in the middle. This CDR3 is CASSQGKYTEAFF. CDR3 in DNA: TGCGCCAGCAGCCAGGGGAAGTACACTGAAGCTTTCTTT.

The chain combines TRBV28 with TRBJ2-7; D is unclear. CDR1 and CDR2 (germline): MDHEN, SYDVKM. This CDR3 region has 13 residues. The germline V and J ends were trimmed by 7 bases and 3 bases, with 13 bases remaining between them. CDR3 protein: CASKPLDLYEQYF. The DNA of the CDR3 is TGTGCCAGCAAGCCTCTAGACCTCTACGAGCAGTACTTC.

The J gene is TRBJ1-5, the V gene TRBV7-2; the D is unclear. This CDR3 is built from 14 residues. Germline CDR1 SGHTA, CDR2 FQGNSA. V was clipped by 3 bases and J by 1 base, with 7 bases between them. The CDR3 DNA reads as TGTGCCAGCAGCTTGGGGTTGAGCAATCAGCCCCAGCATTTT. Protein: CASSLGLSNQPQHF.

The CDR3 loop reads CATRTPPGTSAYNEQFF. CDR3 nucleotides: TGTGCCACCCGAACACCACCCGGGACTAGCGCTTACAATGAGCAGTTCTTC. The chain links TRBV19 to TRBJ2-1, with 10 bases fitting TRBD2. Germline CDR1 LNHDA, CDR2 SQIVND (reference sequence). The length of the CDR3 is 17 residues. V lost 10 bases to trimming and J lost 4 bases; unmatched junction nucleotides: 16. The full variable domain, rest sourced from reference TRBV19 and TRBJ2-1, is DGGITQSPKYLFRKEGQNVTLSCEQNLNHDAMYWYRQDPGQGLRLIYYSQIVNDFQKGDIAEGYSVSREKKESFPLTVTSAQKNPTAFYLCATRTPPGTSAYNEQFFGPGTRLTVL.

This chain connects TRBV10-3 to TRBJ2-3; 7 nucleotides align to TRBD2. The CDR3 is 16 amino acids. V shed 2 bases and J 3 bases; nucleotides not matched to a gene: 8. The V gene's germline CDR1 is ENHRY and CDR2 SYGVKD. DNA of the CDR3: TGTGCCATCAGTGAGCCCCTAGCGGCAACTACAGATACGCAGTATTTT. Translating it yields CAISEPLAATTDTQYF.